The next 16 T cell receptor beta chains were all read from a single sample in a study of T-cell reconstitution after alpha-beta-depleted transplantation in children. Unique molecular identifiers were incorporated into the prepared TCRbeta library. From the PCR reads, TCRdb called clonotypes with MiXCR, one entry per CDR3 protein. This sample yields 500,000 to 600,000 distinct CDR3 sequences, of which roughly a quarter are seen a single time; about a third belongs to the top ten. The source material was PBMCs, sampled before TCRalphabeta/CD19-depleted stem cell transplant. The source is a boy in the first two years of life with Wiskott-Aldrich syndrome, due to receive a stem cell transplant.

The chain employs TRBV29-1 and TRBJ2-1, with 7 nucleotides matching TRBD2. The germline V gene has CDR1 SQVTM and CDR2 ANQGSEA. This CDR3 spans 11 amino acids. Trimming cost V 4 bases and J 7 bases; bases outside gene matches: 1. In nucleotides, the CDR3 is TGCAGCGTTGGGGGGGGGAATGAGCAGTTCTTC. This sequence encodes CSVGGGNEQFF.

In DNA, the CDR3 is TGTGCCAGCTCGAGGGGACTCTACAATGAGCAGTTCTTC. It encodes CASSRGLYNEQFF. This chain joins TRBV18 and TRBJ2-1; possible D gene TRBD2, 6 bases. CDR3 size: 13 residues. Germline loops: CDR1 KGHSH, CDR2 LQKENI. The ends were cut back, 6 bases at V and 3 bases at J, with 9 bases in the middle. Full variable domain (missing parts from reference TRBV18 and TRBJ2-1): NAGVMQNPRHLVRRRGQEARLRCSPMKGHSHVYWYRQLPEEGLKFMVYLQKENIIDESGMPKERFSAEFPKEGPSILRIQQVVRGDSAAYFCASSRGLYNEQFFGPGTRLTVL.

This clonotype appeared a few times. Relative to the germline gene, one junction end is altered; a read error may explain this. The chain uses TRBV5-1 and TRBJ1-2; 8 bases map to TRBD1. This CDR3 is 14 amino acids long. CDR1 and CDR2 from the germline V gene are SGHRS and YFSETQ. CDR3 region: CASSLDRAGYGYTF. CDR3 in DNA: TGTGCCAGCAGTCTGGACAGGGCGGGCTATGGCTACACCTTC. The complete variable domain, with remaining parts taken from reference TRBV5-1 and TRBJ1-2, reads KAGVTQTPRYLIKTRGQQVTLSCSPISGHRSVSWYQQTPGQGLQFLFEYFSETQRNKGNFPGRFSGRQFSNSRSEMNVSTLELGDSALYLCASSLDRAGYGYTFGSGTRLTVV.

The CDR3 loop is CASSLVPARVAEWFVETQYF. CDR3 DNA: TGCGCCAGCAGCTTGGTGCCGGCCAGGGTAGCGGAGTGGTTTGTAGAGACCCAGTACTTC. This rearrangement joins TRBV5-1 to TRBJ2-5; a weak D match, TRBD2 (6 bases). There are 20 residues in the CDR3. Deletions cut 0 bases from V and 4 bases from J, with 28 bases between. Germline CDR1 reads SGHRS; CDR2 reads YFSETQ.

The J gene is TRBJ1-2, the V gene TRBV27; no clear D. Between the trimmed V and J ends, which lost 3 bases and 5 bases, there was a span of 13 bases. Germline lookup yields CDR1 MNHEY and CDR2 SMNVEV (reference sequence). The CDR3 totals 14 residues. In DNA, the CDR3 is TGTGCCAGCAGTTTCGGACCTTATGGGTATGGCTACACCTTC. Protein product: CASSFGPYGYGYTF.

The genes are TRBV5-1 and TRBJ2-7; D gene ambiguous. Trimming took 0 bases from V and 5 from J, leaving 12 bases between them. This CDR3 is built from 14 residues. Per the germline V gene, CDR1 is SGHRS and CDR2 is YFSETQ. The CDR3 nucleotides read TGCGCCAGCAGCTTGGCCAGGCTAGTCGACGAGCAGTACTTC. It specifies CASSLARLVDEQYF.

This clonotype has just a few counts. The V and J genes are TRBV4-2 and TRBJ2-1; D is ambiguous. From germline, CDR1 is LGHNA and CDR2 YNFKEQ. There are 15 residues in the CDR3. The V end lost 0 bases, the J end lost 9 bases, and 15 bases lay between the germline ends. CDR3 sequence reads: CASSQDRTGSSEQFF. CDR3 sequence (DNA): TGTGCCAGCAGCCAAGATAGGACCGGCAGTAGTGAGCAGTTCTTC.

The CDR3 reads CASSDGTELANYGYTF. Here the CDR3 DNA reads TGCGCCAGCAGTGACGGGACCGAGTTAGCTAACTATGGCTACACCTTC. V usage is TRBV10-1 and J usage is TRBJ1-2, with a tentative D call TRBD1 (5 bases). The CDR3 spans 16 residues. The V and J ends lost 3 bases and 0 bases respectively, with 14 bases between them. From germline, CDR1 is WNHNN and CDR2 SYGVQD (reference sequence).

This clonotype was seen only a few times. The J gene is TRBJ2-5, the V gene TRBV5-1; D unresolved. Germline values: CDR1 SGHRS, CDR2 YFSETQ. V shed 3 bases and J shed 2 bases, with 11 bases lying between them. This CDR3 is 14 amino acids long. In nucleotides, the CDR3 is TGCGCCAGCAGCTCCGGTACGAAACAAGAGACCCAGTACTTC. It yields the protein CASSSGTKQETQYF.

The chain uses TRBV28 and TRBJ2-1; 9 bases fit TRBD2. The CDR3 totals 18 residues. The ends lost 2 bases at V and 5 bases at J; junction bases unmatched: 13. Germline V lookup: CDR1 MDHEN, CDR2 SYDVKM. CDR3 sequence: CASSLELSSGRVDNEQFF. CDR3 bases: TGTGCCAGCAGTTTAGAACTCAGTAGCGGGAGAGTCGACAATGAGCAGTTCTTC.

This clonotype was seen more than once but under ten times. CDR3: CSASPVPGDEQYF. As DNA, the CDR3 is TGCAGTGCTAGCCCGGTTCCGGGAGACGAGCAGTACTTC. The V and J genes are TRBV20-1 and TRBJ2-7; D is possibly TRBD2 (6 bases). With 3 bases removed from V and 5 bases from J, the gap between germline ends came to 14 bases. Germline loops: CDR1 DFQATT, CDR2 SNEGSKA (reference sequence). This CDR3 spans 13 amino acids.

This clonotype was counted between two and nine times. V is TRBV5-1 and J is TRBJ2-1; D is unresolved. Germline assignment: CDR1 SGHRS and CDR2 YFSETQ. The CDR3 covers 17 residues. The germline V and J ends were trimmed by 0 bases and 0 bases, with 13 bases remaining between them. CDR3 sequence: CASSLGALLSSYNEQFF. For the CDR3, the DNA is TGCGCCAGCAGCTTGGGGGCTTTACTGAGCTCCTACAATGAGCAGTTCTTC.

Here the CDR3 reads CASSSYDRVETQYF. The CDR3 bases are TGTGCCAGCAGTTCATATGACAGGGTGGAGACCCAGTACTTC. The genes are TRBV7-6 and TRBJ2-5; 7 positions match TRBD1. Losses at the gene ends were 6 bases for V and 5 bases for J; bases not matched to a gene: 9. CDR3 length equals 14 residues. Germline CDR1 and CDR2: SGHVS and FNYEAQ.

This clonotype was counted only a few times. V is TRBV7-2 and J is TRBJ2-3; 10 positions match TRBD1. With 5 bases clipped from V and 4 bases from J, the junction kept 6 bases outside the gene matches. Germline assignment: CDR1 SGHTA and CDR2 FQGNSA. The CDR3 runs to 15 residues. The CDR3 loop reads CASSPTGGDADTQYF. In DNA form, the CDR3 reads TGTGCCAGCAGCCCGACAGGGGGCGACGCAGATACGCAGTATTTT.

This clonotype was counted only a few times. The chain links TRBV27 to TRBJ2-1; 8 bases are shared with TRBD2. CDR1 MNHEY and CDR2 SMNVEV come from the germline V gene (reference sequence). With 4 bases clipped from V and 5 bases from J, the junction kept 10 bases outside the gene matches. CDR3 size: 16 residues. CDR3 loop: CASSSSTVAGNNEQFF. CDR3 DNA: TGTGCCAGCAGTTCCTCGACGGTAGCGGGAAACAATGAGCAGTTCTTC.

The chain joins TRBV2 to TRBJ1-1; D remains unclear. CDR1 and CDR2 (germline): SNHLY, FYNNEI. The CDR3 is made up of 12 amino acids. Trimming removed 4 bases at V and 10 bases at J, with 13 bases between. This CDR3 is CASSVGQEGAFF. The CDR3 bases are TGTGCCAGCAGTGTTGGTCAAGAGGGAGCTTTCTTT.